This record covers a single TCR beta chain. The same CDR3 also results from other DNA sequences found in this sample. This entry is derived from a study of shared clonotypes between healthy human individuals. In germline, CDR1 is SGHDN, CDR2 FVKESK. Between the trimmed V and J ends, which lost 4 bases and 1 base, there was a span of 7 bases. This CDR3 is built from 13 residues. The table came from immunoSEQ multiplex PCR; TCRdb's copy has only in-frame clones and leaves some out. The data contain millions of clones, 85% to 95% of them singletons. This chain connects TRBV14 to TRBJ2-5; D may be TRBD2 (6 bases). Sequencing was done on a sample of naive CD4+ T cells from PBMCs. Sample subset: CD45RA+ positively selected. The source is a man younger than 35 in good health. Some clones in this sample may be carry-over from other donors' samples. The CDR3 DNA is TGTGCCAGCAGCCGGGGACTCCAAGAGACCCAGTACTTC. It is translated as CASSRGLQETQYF.